This TCR beta chain was sequenced in a study of T cell responses to AZD1222 COVID-19 vaccine. Study background: Analysis merged second doses at about 4 or about 12 weeks. Study results and limitations: Two doses of AZD1222 preceded a rise in Spike-specific TCR breadth and depth. Donors were mostly white British, more females; clonal diversity possibly underestimated.

Measured with immunoSEQ multiplex PCR; TCRdb has only the in-frame clones, and not every one. Found here are about 100,000 clones, about 89% of them singletons; the top ten hold 15% to 20%. About this clone: Its antigen remains unknown.

V lost 2 bases and J lost 3, with 12 bases in between. Germline CDR1 MGHDK, CDR2 SYGVNS. The CDR3 spans 15 residues. This material consisted of peripheral blood, taken on day 0 of AZD1222 vaccination. The chain combines TRBV25-1 with TRBJ2-3; no clear D. This TCR was recovered from an adult in good health. CDR3 in DNA: TGTGCCAGCAGTGAAGGACCCCCGAGGACAGATACGCAGTATTTT. Its protein is CASSEGPPRTDTQYF.